These 11 T cell receptor beta chains were all obtained from the same sample, sequenced in a study of shared clonotypes between healthy human individuals. Sequencing was performed with immunoSEQ multiplex PCR; in TCRdb, only in-frame clones are kept and a portion is missing. This sample has around 620,000 clones, with 85% to 95% found just once. CD45RO-negative, CCR7-selected cells formed the naive CD8 fraction, which excluded terminally differentiated effector memory CD45RA+ cells. Input material: naive CD8+ T cells sorted from blood. The source of these receptors is a woman under 40 in good health.

This clone showed up just once. The chain joins TRBV4-1 to TRBJ1-2; D is possibly TRBD1 (6 bases). The CDR3 runs 15 residues. With 4 bases removed from V and 8 bases from J, the gap between germline ends came to 20 bases. CDR1 MGHRA and CDR2 YSYEKL come from the germline V gene. Here the CDR3 reads CASSPGAPGPTGYTF. The CDR3 DNA sequence: TGCGCCAGCAGCCCGGGGGCACCGGGACCTACCGGCTACACCTTC.

The genes are TRBV9 and TRBJ2-7; 9 nucleotides align to TRBD1. Germline V gene lookup returns CDR1 SGDLS and CDR2 YYNGEE. Trimming removed 4 bases from V and 8 bases from J; junction bases left unmatched: 7. The CDR3 loop spans 13 amino acids. CDR3 nucleotide sequence: TGTGCCAGCAGCCCCGGGACAGGGTTTAAGCAGTACTTC. Translated: CASSPGTGFKQYF.

This chain connects TRBV5-6 to TRBJ2-6; D is ambiguous. Germline CDR1 and CDR2: SGHDT and YYEEEE. Trimming pared 4 bases from V and 0 bases from J, leaving 20 bases between. The CDR3 spans 19 residues. CDR3 DNA: TGTGCCAGCAGCGACGGTACGACAATGGGGTCCTCTGGGGCCAACGTCCTGACTTTC. This codes for CASSDGTTMGSSGANVLTF. The variable domain in full, completed from reference TRBV5-6 and TRBJ2-6, reads DAGVTQSPTHLIKTRGQQVTLRCSPKSGHDTVSWYQQALGQGPQFIFQYYEEEERQRGNFPDRFSGHQFPNYSSELNVNALLLGDSALYLCASSDGTTMGSSGANVLTFGAGSRLTVL.

This clone was observed a few times. This sample includes further DNA sequences coding for the same CDR3. J is TRBJ1-1 and V is TRBV9, with D perhaps TRBD1 (5 bases). This CDR3 has 12 amino acids. The germline V gene encodes CDR1 SGDLS and CDR2 YYNGEE. Trimming left V 4 bases short and J 1 base short, with 5 bases between. The CDR3 DNA reads as TGTGCCAGCAGCAGGGGGAACACTGAAGCTTTCTTT. Protein sequence: CASSRGNTEAFF.

The chain employs TRBV9 and TRBJ2-1, with TRBD2 identical over 8 bases. After removal of 4 bases from V and 4 bases from J, the junction contained 13 bases not matched to a gene. CDR3 size: 17 residues. Germline loops: CDR1 SGDLS, CDR2 YYNGEE. CDR3 DNA sequence: TGTGCCAGCAGCCCAAGGACCGGGACTAGTATGTACAATGAGCAGTTCTTC. Residues: CASSPRTGTSMYNEQFF.

The chain recombines TRBV28 with TRBJ1-1, with no clear D. The CDR3 length is 13 residues. V dropped 4 bases and J dropped 1 base, with 7 bases sitting between them. Germline CDR1 is MDHEN and CDR2 is SYDVKM. The CDR3 here is CASSYTENTEAFF. The CDR3 nucleotides read TGTGCCAGCAGTTACACAGAGAACACTGAAGCTTTCTTT.

The rearrangement joins TRBV28 to TRBJ2-3; D perhaps matches TRBD2 (6 bases). The ends were cut back, 6 bases at V and 1 base at J, with 20 bases in the middle. This CDR3 comprises 17 residues. Germline assignment: CDR1 MDHEN and CDR2 SYDVKM. The CDR3 sequence is CASSPTGVERGTDTQYF. The CDR3 DNA follows: TGTGCCAGCAGCCCAACGGGGGTTGAGAGGGGCACAGATACGCAGTATTTT.

The CDR3 DNA reads as TGCAGCGTGCGAGTTGCGGGGACAGGCACCTACGAGCAGTACTTC. Translated: CSVRVAGTGTYEQYF. The rearrangement uses TRBV29-1 and TRBJ2-7; TRBD1 matches 8 bases. Germline V CDR1 and CDR2: SQVTM, ANQGSEA. This CDR3 is 15 amino acids long. With 6 bases clipped from V and 2 bases from J, the junction kept 12 bases outside the gene matches.

This rearrangement joins TRBV10-3 to TRBJ1-4, with 9 bases aligning to TRBD1. The CDR3 is 15 amino acids. Trimming cost V 4 bases and J 3 bases; bases outside gene matches: 3. Per germline, CDR1 ENHRY and CDR2 SYGVKD. The CDR3 loop is CAISGGQGSNEKLFF. Here the CDR3 DNA reads TGTGCCATCAGTGGGGGACAGGGATCTAATGAAAAACTGTTTTTT.

The chain has TRBV5-4 and TRBJ2-7; D might be TRBD2 (5 bases). Trimming pared 5 bases from V and 2 bases from J, leaving 14 bases between. Germline CDR1 SGHNT, CDR2 YYREEE (reference sequence). The CDR3 is 14 amino acids. This CDR3 is CASRLASQPYEQYF. The CDR3 nucleotides read TGTGCCAGCAGATTAGCGTCGCAACCCTACGAGCAGTACTTC.

Notes on this clone: At the DNA level, this CDR3 is encoded by other sequences in the same sample as well. The V call is TRBV5-1, the J call TRBJ2-7; unclear D gene. Trimming took 4 bases from V and 2 from J, leaving 10 bases between them. This CDR3 is built from 13 residues. Germline V gene data show CDR1 as SGHRS and CDR2 as YFSETQ. For the CDR3, the DNA is TGCGCCAGCAGCATCGGAACTGCCTACGAGCAGTACTTC. Amino acid sequence: CASSIGTAYEQYF.